Reported below is one T cell receptor (beta chain). The data were taken from a study of technical replicates of blood from several donors. TCRdb's copy holds only in-frame clones and misses some; the assay was immunoSEQ multiplex PCR. The sample has around 57,000 clones; almost 97% are singletons. This CDR3 has 15 residues. Germline CDR1 is SEHNR and CDR2 is FQNEAQ (reference sequence). Deletions cut 3 bases from V and 0 bases from J, with 11 bases between. This chain joins TRBV7-9 and TRBJ1-1; D ambiguous. The receptor comes from a human donor in good health. Sequenced: T cells isolated from PBMCs. As DNA, the CDR3 is TGTGCCAGCAGCTTGGGCTATCTTCTGAACACTGAAGCTTTCTTT. Translated, it gives CASSLGYLLNTEAFF.